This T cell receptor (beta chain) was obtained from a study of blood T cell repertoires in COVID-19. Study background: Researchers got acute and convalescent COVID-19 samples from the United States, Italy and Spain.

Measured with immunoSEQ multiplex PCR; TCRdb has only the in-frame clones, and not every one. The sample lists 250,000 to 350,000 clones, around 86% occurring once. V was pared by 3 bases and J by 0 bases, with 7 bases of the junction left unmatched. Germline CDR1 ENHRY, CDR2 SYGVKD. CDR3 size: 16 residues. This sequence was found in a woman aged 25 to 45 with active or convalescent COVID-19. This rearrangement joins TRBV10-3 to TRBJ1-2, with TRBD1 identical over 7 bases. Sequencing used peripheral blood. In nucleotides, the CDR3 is TGTGCCATCAGTGAAGGCAGGGGGACAGCTAACTATGGCTACACCTTC. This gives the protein CAISEGRGTANYGYTF.